The T cell receptor beta chain under discussion was sequenced for a study of cytotoxic CD8 clonotypes in ibrutinib-treated CLL. Germline CDR1 and CDR2: MDHEN and SYDVKM. The CDR3 consists of 17 residues. The ends were cut back, 6 bases at V and 0 bases at J, with 19 bases in the middle. Findings and caveats of the study: Clonality was higher at ibrutinib response and returned toward baseline at progression. At the start, clonality exceeded age-matched healthy donors and followed circulating CD8+ T-cell counts. Public clonotypes were seen rarely and were contracted or stable on treatment.

Concerning this clone: Its antigen is undetermined.

Data came from immunoSEQ multiplex PCR; TCRdb stores just in-frame clones and leaves some out. This sample has approximately 150,000 clones, with around three quarters found just once. This chain joins TRBV28 and TRBJ2-3, with D perhaps matching TRBD1 (6 bases). Here the sequenced sample was PBMCs, taken after 12 months of ibrutinib treatment. This receptor was obtained from a human donor with chronic lymphocytic leukemia. The CDR3 spells CASSPVWVGASTDTQYF. CDR3 DNA: TGTGCCAGCAGCCCCGTCTGGGTGGGGGCTAGCACAGATACGCAGTATTTT.